Shown below are 24 T cell receptor beta chains from a single sample sequenced in a study of PD-1 blockade in classical Hodgkin lymphoma. The time point: cycle 4 day 1 (C4D1), after less than seven weeks of nivolumab. Each patient's relapse followed autologous stem cell transplantation, and brentuximab vedotin exposure varied. From thawed PBMCs, CD4+ T cells were purified using magnetic negative selection. Sequenced by immunoSEQ multiplex PCR; TCRdb stores in-frame clones only, minus some. The sample contains about 20,000 clones, around three quarters of which appear only once. The input for sequencing was CD4+ T cells from blood, taken before the fourth cycle of nivolumab. These receptor sequences come from a human donor with classical Hodgkin lymphoma.

The rearrangement links TRBV14 to TRBJ2-5, with 7 positions matching TRBD1. Germline CDR1 reads SGHDN; CDR2 reads FVKESK. V was pared by 4 bases and J by 4 bases, with 9 bases of the junction left unmatched. The CDR3 is 15 residues long. CDR3 bases: TGTGCCAGCAGCCCTAGACGGACAGGTCTAGAGACCCAGTACTTC. Translating it yields CASSPRRTGLETQYF.

The J gene is TRBJ1-2, the V gene TRBV6-1; no clear D. Between the trimmed V and J ends, which lost 1 base and 2 bases, there was a span of 14 bases. CDR1 and CDR2 from the germline V gene are MNHNS and SASEGT. This CDR3 comprises 16 residues. The CDR3 sequence is CASSEVGQPRNYGYTF. The CDR3 coding sequence is TGTGCCAGCAGTGAAGTTGGGCAGCCGAGAAACTATGGCTACACCTTC.

The chain joins TRBV11-2 to TRBJ2-1, with a possible D match to TRBD2 (6 bases). Germline values: CDR1 SGHAT, CDR2 FQNNGV. V was shortened by 2 bases and J by 3 bases, with 14 bases between the two germline ends. This CDR3 region has 16 residues. The CDR3 DNA sequence: TGTGCCAGCAGCTTAAAGGGACGGGGGAGCTACAATGAGCAGTTCTTC. This translates into CASSLKGRGSYNEQFF.

This chain connects TRBV19 to TRBJ1-2; D gene unclear. Germline V lookup: CDR1 LNHDA, CDR2 SQIVND (reference sequence). The CDR3 length is 15 residues. Trimming removed 0 bases from V and 4 bases from J, with 12 bases in between. CDR3 coding DNA: TGTGCCAGTAGTATAGAACCAGGCGTACCCTATGGCTACACCTTC. Translating it yields CASSIEPGVPYGYTF.

J is TRBJ2-1 and V is TRBV5-1; 8 bases are shared with TRBD1. The V and J ends lost 0 bases and 6 bases, in that order; junction bases with no gene match: 5. CDR3 size: 15 residues. Germline-derived CDR1 and CDR2 are SGHRS and YFSETQ. The CDR3 DNA reads TGCGCCAGCAGCTTGGTTGGACAGGGCGCCAATGAGCAGTTCTTC. Translated, it gives CASSLVGQGANEQFF.

The chain recombines TRBV7-2 with TRBJ2-1; TRBD1 might be the D (5 bases). Germline V gene lookup returns CDR1 SGHTA and CDR2 FQGNSA. The CDR3 consists of 15 residues. With 1 base removed from V and 2 bases from J, the gap between germline ends came to 9 bases. The CDR3 protein is CASSLGPGPYNEQFF. DNA of the CDR3: TGTGCCAGCAGCTTAGGCCCAGGGCCCTACAATGAGCAGTTCTTC.

This rearrangement joins TRBV7-2 to TRBJ2-2; 7 bases align to TRBD1. The germline CDR1 and CDR2 sequences are SGHTA and FQGNSA. The CDR3 has 14 amino acids. Germline trimming cut 4 bases from V and 8 bases from J; bases unmatched to any gene: 7. CDR3 sequence (DNA): TGTGCCAGCAGCTGGGACAGCCCACCGGGGGAGCTGTTTTTT. As protein: CASSWDSPPGELFF.

This clone has only one observation. The V and J genes are TRBV7-2 and TRBJ2-3; 8 nucleotides agree with TRBD1. In germline, CDR1 is SGHTA, CDR2 FQGNSA. V dropped 3 bases and J dropped 11; count of bases not matched to a gene: 10. The length of the CDR3 is 14 residues. In nucleotides, the CDR3 is TGTGCCAGCAGCTTCGGACAGGGTTCCACGGGGCAGTATTTT. Protein product: CASSFGQGSTGQYF.

This chain connects TRBV9 to TRBJ2-5; D is perhaps TRBD2 (5 bases). The V end lost 0 bases, the J end lost 7 bases, and 22 bases lay between the germline ends. There are 17 residues in the CDR3. Germline V CDR1 and CDR2: SGDLS, YYNGEE. In DNA form, the CDR3 reads TGTGCCAGCAGCGTAGGCCCCGGGGAAACGCCGGGTGGGACCCAGTACTTC. As protein: CASSVGPGETPGGTQYF.

This chain uses TRBV7-9 with TRBJ2-1; 7 nucleotides line up with TRBD1. The ends lost 4 bases at V and 5 bases at J; junction bases unmatched: 8. Germline CDR1 reads SEHNR; CDR2 reads FQNEAQ (reference sequence). CDR3 length: 15 amino acids. CDR3 region: CASSSSGGIHNEQFF. Written as DNA, the CDR3 is TGTGCCAGCAGCTCATCAGGGGGTATCCACAATGAGCAGTTCTTC.

This clone has only a few counts. J is TRBJ2-3 and V is TRBV6-5; D assignment may be TRBD1 or TRBD2 (5 bases each). The germline V gene has CDR1 MNHEY and CDR2 SVGAGI. The length of the CDR3 is 14 residues. V was clipped by 0 bases and J by 6 bases, with 10 bases between them. In nucleotides, the CDR3 is TGTGCCAGCAGTTACTCGTGGGACGGGGATACGCAGTATTTT. This codes for CASSYSWDGDTQYF.

This clone was seen only a few times. The chain uses TRBV28 and TRBJ1-5; TRBD1 matches 9 bases. CDR1 and CDR2 from the germline V gene are MDHEN and SYDVKM. CDR3 length: 15 residues. V was pared by 7 bases and J by 1 base, with 5 bases of the junction left unmatched. CDR3 protein: CASTPTGGSNQPQHF. Written as DNA, the CDR3 is TGTGCCAGCACTCCGACAGGGGGAAGCAATCAGCCCCAGCATTTT.

V and J are TRBV19 and TRBJ2-3; 7 bases fit TRBD1. The CDR3 consists of 14 residues. Germline CDR1 reads LNHDA; CDR2 reads SQIVND (reference sequence). V lost 6 bases and J lost 2; bases outside the gene matches: 5. The CDR3 DNA reads as TGTGCCAGTAGGGTCAGGGGGTTCACAGATACGCAGTATTTT. Its protein product is CASRVRGFTDTQYF.

This chain uses TRBV5-1 with TRBJ2-2; 9 bases match TRBD1. This CDR3 region has 16 residues. Germline V gene sequence: CDR1 SGHRS, CDR2 YFSETQ. Unmatched junction bases numbered 12, after V lost 4 bases and J lost 8 bases. This CDR3 reads CASSASGTGLAGELFF. The DNA for the CDR3 is TGCGCCAGCAGCGCCTCCGGGACAGGGTTAGCGGGGGAGCTGTTTTTT.

The chain couples TRBV19 to TRBJ1-5; the D is unclear. CDR3 length equals 15 residues. V was clipped by 3 bases and J by 0 bases, with 9 bases between them. Germline V gene data show CDR1 as LNHDA and CDR2 as SQIVND (reference sequence). The chain's CDR3 is CASSIGGDSNQPQHF. The CDR3 DNA is TGTGCCAGTAGTATTGGCGGAGATAGCAATCAGCCCCAGCATTTT.

The chain employs TRBV6-5 and TRBJ1-4; tentatively, D is TRBD1 (5 bases). The CDR3 is 14 residues long. Germline V gene data show CDR1 as MNHEY and CDR2 as SVGAGI. Trimming stripped 2 bases from V and 8 bases from J, with 12 bases between. The CDR3 sequence: CASSYRGEREKLFF. As DNA, the CDR3 is TGTGCCAGCAGTTACCGGGGGGAGAGGGAAAAACTGTTTTTT.

The chain recombines TRBV7-4 with TRBJ2-3; 8 bases match TRBD1. V was pared by 6 bases and J by 1 base, with 12 bases of the junction left unmatched. CDR3 length: 17 residues. Germline V gives CDR1 SGHVT, CDR2 SQSDAQ. Written as DNA, the CDR3 is TGTGCCAGCAGTTATCCCTCCGGGACAGGACGCACAGATACGCAGTATTTT. Its translation is CASSYPSGTGRTDTQYF.

The V call is TRBV11-2, the J call TRBJ2-7; either TRBD1 or TRBD2 may supply D (5 bases each). The CDR3 loop spans 15 amino acids. The V and J ends lost 5 bases and 1 base respectively, with 15 bases between them. Germline CDR1 SGHAT, CDR2 FQNNGV. As DNA, the CDR3 is TGTGCCAGCAGCAAAAAACCGGGACCTTCCTACGAGCAGTACTTC. This gives the protein CASSKKPGPSYEQYF.

The V and J genes are TRBV6-6 and TRBJ2-3, with TRBD2 matching 10 bases. The CDR3 sequence is 13 residues long. CDR1 MNHNY and CDR2 SVGAGI come from the germline V gene (reference sequence). Here the CDR3 reads CSTSGATTDTQYF. The CDR3 bases are TGTTCTACTAGCGGGGCCACCACAGATACGCAGTATTTT.

This chain connects TRBV7-8 to TRBJ2-5; TRBD1 agrees at 7 bases. The V and J ends lost 2 bases and 0 bases, in that order; junction bases with no gene match: 3. Germline values: CDR1 SGHVS, CDR2 FQNEAQ. The CDR3 consists of 15 residues. This CDR3 reads CASSLWTGNQETQYF. The CDR3 nucleotides are TGTGCCAGCAGCTTATGGACAGGCAACCAAGAGACCCAGTACTTC. Using reference TRBV7-8 and TRBJ2-5 for the parts outside the CDR3, the full variable domain is GAGVSQSPRYKVAKRGQDVALRCDPISGHVSLFWYQQALGQGPEFLTYFQNEAQLDKSGLPSDRFFAERPEGSVSTLKIQRTQQEDSAVYLCASSLWTGNQETQYFGPGTRLLVL.

V gene TRBV18 combines with J gene TRBJ1-5, with no clear D. The V end was cut by 1 base, the J end by 4 bases, with 5 bases between. Germline CDR1 KGHSH, CDR2 LQKENI. CDR3 length: 13 residues. The CDR3 loop is CASSPQRNQPQHF. CDR3 coding DNA: TGTGCCAGCTCACCACAGAGAAATCAGCCCCAGCATTTT.

The chain combines TRBV7-2 with TRBJ1-1; 10 bases agree with TRBD1. The CDR3 is made up of 15 amino acids. Germline V gene sequence: CDR1 SGHTA, CDR2 FQGNSA. V lost 0 bases to trimming and J lost 4 bases; unmatched junction nucleotides: 2. The CDR3 is CASSLAGTGVTEAFF. For the CDR3, the DNA is TGTGCCAGCAGCTTAGCCGGGACAGGGGTCACTGAAGCTTTCTTT.

This clone was detected only once. In DNA form, the CDR3 reads TGTGCCAGCAGCAGACTCACAGATACGCAGTATTTT. It translates to CASSRLTDTQYF. V gene TRBV11-2 combines with J gene TRBJ2-3; D unclear. The CDR3 extends over 12 amino acids. From germline, CDR1 is SGHAT and CDR2 FQNNGV. Trimming cost V 5 bases and J 2 bases, with 5 bases left between them.

This clone turned up a few times. This chain joins TRBV5-1 and TRBJ2-5; 9 bases fit TRBD2. Germline CDR1 and CDR2: SGHRS and YFSETQ. This CDR3 has 17 residues. The trim removed 0 bases at V and 0 bases at J, leaving 6 bases unmatched. CDR3 in amino acids: CASSLDLAGTYQETQYF. The CDR3 nucleotides are TGCGCCAGCAGCTTGGATCTAGCGGGGACTTACCAAGAGACCCAGTACTTC.